The T cell receptor beta chain under discussion was sequenced for a study of T cells in Graves' hyperthyroidism and ophthalmopathy. Whole-study findings and limits: Blood shared most expanded thyroid clonotypes above 0.001.

This clonotype was seen at least ten times. Its antigen is currently unknown. Amplification yielded TCR beta CDR3 regions, with RNA transcripts as the source. Researchers ran a first-round RT-PCR on the TCR CDR3 using the HTBI primer set. One entry per CDR3 protein, called by TCRdb with MiXCR from the multiplex PCR reads. The data contain about 610,000 distinct CDR3 sequences, 14% to 15% of them singletons. Individuals with ophthalmopathy presented a Clinical Activity Score of at least 3, a NOSPECS grade of at least 4 and a duration under 3 months. Extraction of PBMCs used 7.5 to 10 ml of fresh peripheral blood. CDR1 is SGHRS and CDR2 is YFSETQ in the germline V gene. Between the trimmed V and J ends, which lost 0 bases and 4 bases, there was a span of 7 bases. CDR3 length: 13 residues.

The sample taken for sequencing was blood. The chain is built from TRBV5-1 and TRBJ1-2; D is ambiguous. The origin of this receptor is a woman aged 40 to 50 with Graves' ophthalmopathy. This CDR3 is CASSLAVVYGYTF. DNA of the CDR3: TGCGCCAGCAGCTTGGCAGTTGTCTATGGCTACACCTTC.